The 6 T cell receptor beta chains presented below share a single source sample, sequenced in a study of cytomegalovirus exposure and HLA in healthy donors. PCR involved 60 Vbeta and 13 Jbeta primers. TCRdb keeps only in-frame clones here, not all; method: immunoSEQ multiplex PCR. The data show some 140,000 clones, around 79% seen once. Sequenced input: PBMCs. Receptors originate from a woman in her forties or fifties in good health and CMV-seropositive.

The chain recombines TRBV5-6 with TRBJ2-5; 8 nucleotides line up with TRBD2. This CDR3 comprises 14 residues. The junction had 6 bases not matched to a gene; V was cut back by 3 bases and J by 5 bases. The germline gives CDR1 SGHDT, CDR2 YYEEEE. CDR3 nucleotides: TGTGCCAGCAGCTCTAGCGGGCCCCGGGAGACCCAGTACTTC. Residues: CASSSSGPRETQYF.

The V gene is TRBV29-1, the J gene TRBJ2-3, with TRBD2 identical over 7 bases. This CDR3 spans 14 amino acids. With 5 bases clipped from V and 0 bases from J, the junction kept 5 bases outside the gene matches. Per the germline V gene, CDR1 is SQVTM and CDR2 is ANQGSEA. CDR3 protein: CSVRGDTSTDTQYF. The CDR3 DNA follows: TGCAGCGTTCGGGGGGATACTAGCACAGATACGCAGTATTTT.

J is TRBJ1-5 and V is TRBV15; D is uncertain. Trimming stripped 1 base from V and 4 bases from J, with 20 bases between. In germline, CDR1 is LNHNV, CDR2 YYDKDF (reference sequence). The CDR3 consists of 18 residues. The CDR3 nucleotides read TGTGCCACCAGCAGAGGGTACGCGTTAGAGGTAAGGAATCAGCCCCAGCATTTT. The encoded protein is CATSRGYALEVRNQPQHF.

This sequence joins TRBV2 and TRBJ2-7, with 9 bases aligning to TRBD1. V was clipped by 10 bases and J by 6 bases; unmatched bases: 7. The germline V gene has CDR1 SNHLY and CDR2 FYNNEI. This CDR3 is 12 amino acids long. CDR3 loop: CAIRTGAGEQYF. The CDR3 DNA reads TGTGCCATCAGGACAGGGGCCGGCGAGCAGTACTTC.

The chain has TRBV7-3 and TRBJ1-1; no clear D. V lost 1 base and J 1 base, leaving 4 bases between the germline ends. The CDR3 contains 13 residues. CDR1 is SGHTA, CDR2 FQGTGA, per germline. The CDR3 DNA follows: TGTGCCAGCAGCTTAATCGGGAACACTGAAGCTTTCTTT. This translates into CASSLIGNTEAFF.

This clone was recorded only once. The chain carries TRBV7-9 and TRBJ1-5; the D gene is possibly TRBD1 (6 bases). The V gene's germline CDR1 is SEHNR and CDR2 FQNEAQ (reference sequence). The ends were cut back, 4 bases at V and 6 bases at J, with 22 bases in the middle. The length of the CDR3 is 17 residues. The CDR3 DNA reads TGTGCCAGCAGCTCCGGGAGGGGGTCTTGGAGTGGTCAGCCCCAGCATTTT. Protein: CASSSGRGSWSGQPQHF. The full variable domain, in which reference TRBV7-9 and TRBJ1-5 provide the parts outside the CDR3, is DTGVSQNPRHKITKRGQNVTFRCDPISEHNRLYWYRQTLGQGPEFLTYFQNEAQLEKSRLLSDRFSAERPKGSFSTLEIQRTEQGDSAMYLCASSSGRGSWSGQPQHFGDGTRLSIL.